The clone carrying this T cell receptor beta chain was counted between two and nine times. The target antigen is unknown. The cDNA had a unique molecular identifier and a template-switch universal primer site. One entry per CDR3 protein, called by TCRdb with MiXCR from the 5' RACE reads. The data show 1.5 million to 2 million distinct CDR3 sequences, 32% seen once. The CDR3 spans 16 residues. With V trimmed by 6 bases and J by 3 bases, 11 bases remained unmatched. This sample stems from a study of identical twins. Broader study findings: The models systematically underestimated how much out-of-frame TCR alpha was shared in monozygotic twins.

This receptor was taken from a newborn girl in good health. The sample taken for sequencing was cord blood. V gene TRBV12-3 or TRBV12-4 combines with J gene TRBJ2-1; 7 nucleotides line up with TRBD2. For the CDR3, the DNA is TGTGCCAGCAGGACCGAGGGACTACCCCTCTACAATGAGCAGTTCTTC. This sequence encodes CASRTEGLPLYNEQFF.